This T cell receptor beta chain derives from a study of control samples from healthy donors and cancer patients. Germline CDR1 and CDR2: MNHEY and SVGAGI. The CDR3 consists of 14 residues. Trimming left V 3 bases short and J 3 bases short, with 9 bases between. The protocol was immunoSEQ multiplex PCR, while the TCRdb copy is restricted to in-frame clones and leaves out a portion. The profile shows tens of thousands of clones, roughly 90% of them singletons. The sequenced sample was PBMCs. This sequence was found in a man aged 35-49 years with colorectal cancer. J is TRBJ1-5 and V is TRBV6-5; tentatively, D is TRBD1 (6 bases). This CDR3 is CASSYAGANQPQHF. CDR3 DNA sequence: TGTGCCAGCAGTTATGCAGGGGCCAATCAGCCCCAGCATTTT.